These 25 T cell receptor beta chains share one sample of origin, sequenced in a study of blood T cell repertoires in COVID-19. TCRdb's table, derived via immunoSEQ multiplex PCR, lists solely in-frame clones and lacks some. The sample has just under 40,000 clones, approximately 79% seen once; the top ten hold approximately 20%. Sequences were obtained from peripheral blood. The receptors shown here come from a man aged 70 or older with acute or convalescent COVID-19.

The chain uses TRBV18 and TRBJ2-2, with D unclear. Germline lookup yields CDR1 KGHSH and CDR2 LQKENI. The CDR3 sequence is 13 residues long. V was cut by 6 bases and J by 7 bases, with 12 bases left in between. CDR3 nucleotide sequence: TGTGCCAGCTCCCCTCCGTACAGCGGGGAGCTGTTTTTT. Its translation: CASSPPYSGELFF. The entire variable domain, with the rest obtained from reference TRBV18 and TRBJ2-2, is as follows: NAGVMQNPRHLVRRRGQEARLRCSPMKGHSHVYWYRQLPEEGLKFMVYLQKENIIDESGMPKERFSAEFPKEGPSILRIQQVVRGDSAAYFCASSPPYSGELFFGEGSRLTVL.

The chain recombines TRBV9 with TRBJ2-7; D unclear. Germline CDR1 reads SGDLS; CDR2 reads YYNGEE. The CDR3 covers 15 residues. Trimming pared 0 bases from V and 3 bases from J, leaving 13 bases between. The CDR3 spells CASSVEERMGYEQYF. The DNA for the CDR3 is TGTGCCAGCAGCGTAGAGGAGAGGATGGGCTACGAGCAGTACTTC.

J is TRBJ2-1 and V is TRBV7-3; 8 bases fit TRBD1. Germline lookup yields CDR1 SGHTA and CDR2 FQGTGA. The V and J ends lost 5 bases and 4 bases, in that order; junction bases with no gene match: 4. The CDR3 loop spans 14 amino acids. The CDR3, as DNA: TGTGCCAGCAGCCCGGACAGGGTATACAATGAGCAGTTCTTC. Its protein product is CASSPDRVYNEQFF.

The V gene is TRBV5-4, the J gene TRBJ1-5; D might be TRBD1 (5 bases). V was trimmed by 2 bases and J by 6 bases, leaving 12 bases between them. Germline V gives CDR1 SGHNT, CDR2 YYREEE (reference sequence). The length of the CDR3 is 14 residues. CDR3 in amino acids: CASSLQEDGQPQHF. CDR3 nucleotide sequence: TGTGCCAGCAGCTTACAGGAAGATGGTCAGCCCCAGCATTTT. Looking up the rest from reference TRBV5-4 and TRBJ1-5 gives the full variable domain: ETGVTQSPTHLIKTRGQQVTLRCSSQSGHNTVSWYQQALGQGPQFIFQYYREEENGRGNFPPRFSGLQFPNYSSELNVNALELDDSALYLCASSLQEDGQPQHFGDGTRLSIL.

The rearrangement joins TRBV6-5 to TRBJ1-2; D perhaps matches TRBD1 (6 bases). CDR1 and CDR2 from the germline V gene are MNHEY and SVGAGI. V lost 5 bases and J 1 base, leaving 8 bases between the germline ends. The CDR3 contains 13 residues. The chain's CDR3 is CASSPQGNYGYTF. CDR3 DNA sequence: TGTGCCAGCAGTCCACAGGGTAACTATGGCTACACCTTC.

This chain links TRBV5-1 with TRBJ1-3; D remains unclear. Looked up from germline, CDR1 is SGHRS and CDR2 is YFSETQ. The CDR3 is 14 amino acids. V was clipped by 1 base and J by 0 bases, with 5 bases between them. The CDR3 loop reads CASSLTISGNTIYF. The DNA for the CDR3 is TGCGCCAGCAGCTTGACTATCTCTGGAAACACCATATATTTT.

This clone came up a few times. The chain employs TRBV19 and TRBJ2-3; 10 bases line up with TRBD2. CDR3 length: 16 residues. Germline V CDR1 and CDR2: LNHDA, SQIVND (reference sequence). V gave up 3 bases and J gave up 7 bases; unmatched junction bases: 10. CDR3 nucleotide sequence: TGTGCCAGTAGTATGGGAGCGGGAGGGCCCGCGAATACGCAGTATTTT. Amino acids: CASSMGAGGPANTQYF.

This clone was counted a few times. The J gene is TRBJ1-1, the V gene TRBV7-9; D is uncertain. The CDR3 consists of 15 residues. Trimming removed 1 base from V and 6 bases from J, with 15 bases in between. Germline-derived CDR1 and CDR2 are SEHNR and FQNEAQ (reference sequence). The CDR3 DNA reads TGTGCCAGCAGCTTAGGCCCGGCGCGGCCCGCTGAAGCTTTCTTT. Translation gives CASSLGPARPAEAFF. Full variable domain (rest looked up from reference TRBV7-9 and TRBJ1-1): DTGVSQNPRHKITKRGQNVTFRCDPISEHNRLYWYRQTLGQGPEFLTYFQNEAQLEKSRLLSDRFSAERPKGSFSTLEIQRTEQGDSAMYLCASSLGPARPAEAFFGQGTRLTVV.

The V gene is TRBV14, the J gene TRBJ2-1; TRBD2 matches 15 bases. This CDR3 spans 19 amino acids. Germline V gives CDR1 SGHDN, CDR2 FVKESK. J lost 7 bases, V lost 2 bases, and 12 bases had no gene match. CDR3: CASSQLGLAGGGRGNEQFF. The CDR3, as DNA: TGTGCCAGCAGCCAATTGGGACTAGCGGGAGGAGGAAGGGGAAATGAGCAGTTCTTC.

The rearrangement uses TRBV2 and TRBJ2-1; 7 positions agree with TRBD2. The J segment lost 2 bases and the V segment lost 2 bases, leaving 3 bases of the junction unmatched. CDR1 and CDR2 (germline): SNHLY, FYNNEI. This CDR3 comprises 15 residues. The CDR3 loop is CASSESGTAYNEQFF. The CDR3 nucleotides read TGTGCCAGCAGTGAAAGCGGGACTGCCTACAATGAGCAGTTCTTC.

The chain is built from TRBV7-3 and TRBJ2-5, with D maybe TRBD1 (5 bases). The CDR3 has 15 residues. Germline values: CDR1 SGHTA, CDR2 FQGTGA. V lost 5 bases, J lost 4 bases, and 17 bases lay in between. The DNA of the CDR3 is TGTGCCAGCAGCCCCTCCTTAGCCCAGGGAGAGACCCAGTACTTC. Translation: CASSPSLAQGETQYF. Together with reference TRBV7-3 and TRBJ2-5, the CDR3 gives the full variable domain: GAGVSQTPSNKVTEKGKYVELRCDPISGHTALYWYRQSLGQGPEFLIYFQGTGAADDSGLPNDRFFAVRPEGSVSTLKIQRTERGDSAVYLCASSPSLAQGETQYFGPGTRLLVL.

This sequence joins TRBV18 and TRBJ2-1, with a possible D match to TRBD1 (5 bases). This CDR3 region has 12 residues. Germline V CDR1 and CDR2: KGHSH, LQKENI. Trimming pared 1 base from V and 10 bases from J, leaving 8 bases between. The CDR3 DNA is TGTGCCAGCTCACCACAGGGGCTAGAGCAGTTCTTC. This codes for CASSPQGLEQFF.

The V call is TRBV12-3 or TRBV12-4, the J call TRBJ1-2; no firm D call. The CDR3 length is 11 residues. V was pared by 7 bases and J by 5 bases, with 8 bases between. The CDR3 nucleotides are TGTGCCAGCACCTCGGGGTATGGCTACACCTTC. Its translation is CASTSGYGYTF.

The chain recombines TRBV5-1 with TRBJ2-2, with 7 positions matching TRBD1. V lost 4 bases and J lost 5; bases outside the gene matches: 8. CDR3 length: 15 amino acids. Germline assignment: CDR1 SGHRS and CDR2 YFSETQ. The CDR3 sequence: CASSPEGAPTGELFF. The CDR3 DNA reads TGCGCCAGCAGCCCCGAGGGGGCTCCTACCGGGGAGCTGTTTTTT.

This chain joins TRBV18 and TRBJ1-6; no firm D call. This CDR3 is built from 17 residues. Trimming removed 2 bases at V and 0 bases at J, with 11 bases between. Germline CDR1 reads KGHSH; CDR2 reads LQKENI. CDR3 sequence (DNA): TGTGCCAGCTCACCAGAGGCGACGAGCTCCTATAATTCACCCCTCCACTTT. It yields the protein CASSPEATSSYNSPLHF.

This sequence joins TRBV18 and TRBJ1-5; D uncertain. The CDR3 totals 13 residues. The V and J ends lost 4 bases and 0 bases respectively, with 4 bases between them. From germline, CDR1 is KGHSH and CDR2 LQKENI. The CDR3 DNA is TGTGCCAGCTCACGCGATAGCAATCAGCCCCAGCATTTT. Protein product: CASSRDSNQPQHF.

This chain uses TRBV19 with TRBJ1-1, with D perhaps matching TRBD1 (6 bases). Trimming stripped 0 bases from V and 4 bases from J, with 6 bases between. There are 13 residues in the CDR3. In germline, CDR1 is LNHDA, CDR2 SQIVND (reference sequence). CDR3 in amino acids: CASSIEGGTEAFF. The CDR3 coding sequence is TGTGCCAGTAGTATAGAAGGGGGCACTGAAGCTTTCTTT.

The rearrangement links TRBV11-3 to TRBJ1-1; D might be TRBD1 (5 bases). The CDR3 sequence is 15 residues long. From germline, CDR1 is SGHNT and CDR2 YENEEA. V lost 0 bases and J 1 base, leaving 9 bases between the germline ends. The DNA of the CDR3 is TGTGCCAGCAGCTTAGATGGGGCAGGGAACACTGAAGCTTTCTTT. Its translation: CASSLDGAGNTEAFF.

J is TRBJ2-5 and V is TRBV4-1; a weak D match, TRBD2 (6 bases). V lost 4 bases and J 2 bases, leaving 17 bases between the germline ends. The CDR3 extends over 16 amino acids. The germline V gene encodes CDR1 MGHRA and CDR2 YSYEKL. The CDR3 protein is CASSRSPLAPQETQYF. The CDR3 bases are TGCGCCAGCAGCCGCTCACCCCTAGCGCCGCAAGAGACCCAGTACTTC.

The gene calls are TRBV19 and TRBJ1-1, with TRBD1 as a possible D gene (5 bases). From germline, CDR1 is LNHDA and CDR2 SQIVND (reference sequence). V shed 8 bases and J shed 3 bases, with 16 bases lying between them. The CDR3 contains 14 residues. The CDR3 loop reads CASRFAGLHTEAFF. CDR3 DNA: TGTGCCAGTCGCTTTGCGGGGCTCCACACTGAAGCTTTCTTT.

The CDR3: CASRHDRARLSMKNTEAFF. The CDR3 DNA reads TGTGCCAGCAGACACGACAGGGCCCGACTATCTATGAAGAACACTGAAGCTTTCTTT. This rearrangement joins TRBV5-8 to TRBJ1-1; 7 nucleotides agree with TRBD1. J gave up 1 base and V 5 bases, and 20 bases lay outside the gene matches. The CDR3 length is 19 residues. The germline CDR1 and CDR2 sequences are SGHTS and YDEGEE.

Regarding this clone: At one end the junction does not follow the germline gene, possibly because of a read error. This chain joins TRBV7-7 and TRBJ2-1; TRBD1 matches 7 bases. The germline V gene has CDR1 SSHAT and CDR2 FNYEAQ (reference sequence). There are 15 residues in the CDR3. CDR3 sequence (DNA): TGTGCTAGCAGCTTAAGACAGGGAACCTACAATGAGCAGTTCTTC. This gives the protein CASSLRQGTYNEQFF.

About this clone itself: The sample carries other DNA sequences with the same CDR3. This chain links TRBV9 with TRBJ2-3; D is possibly TRBD1 (6 bases). V shed 0 bases and J shed 3 bases, with 8 bases lying between them. This CDR3 region has 14 residues. Germline V gene sequence: CDR1 SGDLS, CDR2 YYNGEE. The CDR3 sequence is CASSVGQGTDTQYF. The CDR3 bases are TGTGCCAGCAGCGTAGGTCAGGGGACAGATACGCAGTATTTT.

This chain joins TRBV27 and TRBJ2-1, with 7 bases that match TRBD2. The CDR3 loop spans 15 amino acids. Germline V gene lookup returns CDR1 MNHEY and CDR2 SMNVEV (reference sequence). J was trimmed by 8 bases and V by 3 bases; bases with no gene match: 10. The CDR3 nucleotides are TGTGCCAGCAGTTTTAGGCAATCGGGGGGAGATGAGCAGTTCTTC. It yields the protein CASSFRQSGGDEQFF.

This clone showed up many times. The chain has TRBV18 and TRBJ1-5; 7 bases are shared with TRBD1. Trimming took 6 bases from V and 7 from J; bases not matched to a gene: 12. The CDR3 runs 15 residues. Germline loops: CDR1 KGHSH, CDR2 LQKENI. The CDR3 bases are TGTGCCAGCTCGTCCACAGGGGACCCTGTCCAGCCCCAGCATTTT. Residues: CASSSTGDPVQPQHF.